Listed below are T cell receptor beta chains from one sample, sequenced in a study of blood T cell repertoires in COVID-19. The repertoire was sequenced with immunoSEQ multiplex PCR; TCRdb's copy has only in-frame clones and lacks some. The sample lists 110,000 to 150,000 clones; 81% were seen once. Sequencing input: peripheral blood. The source of these receptors is a human donor in a cohort sampled during active COVID-19. CDR3s include the opening cysteine and the closing phenylalanine or tryptophan. The order of the fields is clone size, V gene, D gene, J gene, CDR3 DNA, CDR3 protein. A D gene is named only where the DNA matches it firmly. Clone size is shown for a subset of rows, as once, few, many or a class of expanded clone.

clone size: NA; V gene: TRBV4-3; D gene: TRBD2; J gene: TRBJ2-7; CDR3 DNA: TGCGCCAGCAGCCAAGAATCCGGGACTATTTCGGGGGGCGAGCAGTACTTC; CDR3 protein: CASSQESGTISGGEQYF
clone size: NA; V gene: TRBV13; D gene: TRBD1; J gene: TRBJ1-4; CDR3 DNA: TGTGCCAGCAGGGGGACAGGGGGAAAACTGTTTTTT; CDR3 protein: CASRGTGGKLFF
clone size: NA; V gene: TRBV23-1; D gene: NA; J gene: TRBJ2-7; CDR3 DNA: TGCGCCAGCAGTCTCCGGGAGAGGGGCCCTAACTCCTACGAGCAGTACTTC; CDR3 protein: CASSLRERGPNSYEQYF
clone size: NA; V gene: TRBV28; D gene: NA; J gene: TRBJ1-2; CDR3 DNA: TGTGCCAGCAGCCCCGGGTGGTCTTATGGCTACACCTTC; CDR3 protein: CASSPGWSYGYTF
clone size: few; V gene: TRBV6-5; D gene: NA; J gene: TRBJ2-1; CDR3 DNA: TGTGCCAGCAGTACATCCTTGAACCCCTACAATGAGCAGTTCTTC; CDR3 protein: CASSTSLNPYNEQFF
clone size: NA; V gene: TRBV7-3; D gene: NA; J gene: TRBJ2-5; CDR3 DNA: TGTGCCAGCAGCCGGACACCGCAAGAGACCCAGTACTTC; CDR3 protein: CASSRTPQETQYF
clone size: once; V gene: TRBV6-5; D gene: NA; J gene: TRBJ2-1; CDR3 DNA: TGTGCCAGCAGTAGCCTAACCGGGATTCGCAATGAGCAGTTCTTC; CDR3 protein: CASSSLTGIRNEQFF
clone size: NA; V gene: TRBV5-6; D gene: NA; J gene: TRBJ2-2; CDR3 DNA: TGTGCCAGCAGCTTTCTGAGACAGAGCACCGGGGAGCTGTTTTTT; CDR3 protein: CASSFLRQSTGELFF
clone size: NA; V gene: TRBV6-4; D gene: NA; J gene: TRBJ2-3; CDR3 DNA: TGTGCCAGCAGTGACTCATTAGTGCGGCATTCAGATACGCAGTATTTT; CDR3 protein: CASSDSLVRHSDTQYF
clone size: NA; V gene: TRBV5-8; D gene: TRBD2; J gene: TRBJ2-2; CDR3 DNA: TGTGCCAGCAGCTTCCTAGCGGCGAACACCGGGGAGCTGTTTTTT; CDR3 protein: CASSFLAANTGELFF
clone size: NA; V gene: TRBV4-2; D gene: TRBD2; J gene: TRBJ2-5; CDR3 DNA: TGTGCCAGCAGCCAAGATCCGAGCGGGAGTTTGGAGACCCAGTACTTC; CDR3 protein: CASSQDPSGSLETQYF
clone size: NA; V gene: TRBV5-1; D gene: NA; J gene: TRBJ1-5; CDR3 DNA: TGCGCCAGCAGCTTCCAGGGAGGTGGGGCCCAGCATTTT; CDR3 protein: CASSFQGGGAQHF
clone size: NA; V gene: TRBV3-1/TRBV3-2; D gene: NA; J gene: TRBJ1-2; CDR3 DNA: TGTGCCAGCAGCCAAGTTAAAACAGGGGGCTACACCTTC; CDR3 protein: CASSQVKTGGYTF
clone size: NA; V gene: TRBV7-2; D gene: NA; J gene: TRBJ1-5; CDR3 DNA: TGTGCCAGCAGCGTACAGGCACGGCAGCCCCAGCATTTT; CDR3 protein: CASSVQARQPQHF
clone size: NA; V gene: TRBV19; D gene: TRBD1; J gene: TRBJ2-7; CDR3 DNA: TGTGCCAGTAGTTTTGGACAGGGTCCCTACGAGCAGTACTTC; CDR3 protein: CASSFGQGPYEQYF
clone size: NA; V gene: TRBV5-8; D gene: TRBD2; J gene: TRBJ2-5; CDR3 DNA: TGTGCCAGCAGCTTGGGGAGGATAGCGGGAGTCTCAGAGACCCAGTACTTC; CDR3 protein: CASSLGRIAGVSETQYF
clone size: NA; V gene: TRBV28; D gene: TRBD2; J gene: TRBJ2-1; CDR3 DNA: TGTGCCAGCAGTTTCCAGGCCCCGACCGGGACTAGCGCCTCCCAGCAGTTCTTC; CDR3 protein: CASSFQAPTGTSASQQFF
clone size: NA; V gene: TRBV20-1; D gene: TRBD1; J gene: TRBJ2-7; CDR3 DNA: TGCAGTGCTAGTTATGGACAGGGGGCAGGTGAGCAGTACTTC; CDR3 protein: CSASYGQGAGEQYF
clone size: few; V gene: TRBV6-4; D gene: TRBD1; J gene: TRBJ2-2; CDR3 DNA: TGTGCCAGCAGAAGACAGGGTAACACCGGGGAGCTGTTTTTT; CDR3 protein: CASRRQGNTGELFF
clone size: once; V gene: TRBV2; D gene: TRBD1; J gene: TRBJ2-3; CDR3 DNA: TGTGCCAGCAGTGGCCGTGGGACAGCTACCCACACAGATACGCAGTATTTT; CDR3 protein: CASSGRGTATHTDTQYF
clone size: NA; V gene: TRBV28; D gene: NA; J gene: TRBJ2-7; CDR3 DNA: TGTGCCAGCATTGCGCCTACCTACGAGCAGTACTTC; CDR3 protein: CASIAPTYEQYF
clone size: many; V gene: TRBV5-1; D gene: TRBD1; J gene: TRBJ1-6; CDR3 DNA: TGCGCCAGCAGCTCGATGACAGGGAGTTTGAATTCACCCCTCCACTTT; CDR3 protein: CASSSMTGSLNSPLHF
clone size: NA; V gene: TRBV29-1; D gene: TRBD1; J gene: TRBJ2-7; CDR3 DNA: TGCAGCGTTGCGGGACAGACGGGGGAGCAGTACTTC; CDR3 protein: CSVAGQTGEQYF
clone size: few; V gene: TRBV19; D gene: TRBD1; J gene: TRBJ1-4; CDR3 DNA: TGTGCCAGTAGGGGGACAGACAGGGCGGAAAAACTGTTTTTT; CDR3 protein: CASRGTDRAEKLFF
clone size: NA; V gene: TRBV28; D gene: TRBD2; J gene: TRBJ2-5; CDR3 DNA: TGTGCCAGCAGTACCCGACTAGCGGGATATACTCAAGAGACCCAGTACTTC; CDR3 protein: CASSTRLAGYTQETQYF
clone size: once; V gene: TRBV5-1; D gene: TRBD2; J gene: TRBJ2-2; CDR3 DNA: TGCGCCAGCAGCTTTTTCTCCGGGACTAGCGGGAGGGTCCAAACCGGGGAGCTGTTTTTT; CDR3 protein: CASSFFSGTSGRVQTGELFF
clone size: NA; V gene: TRBV27; D gene: TRBD1; J gene: TRBJ1-5; CDR3 DNA: TGTGCCAGCAGAAAAGGGACAGGGGGCTTGTATAGCAATCAGCCCCAGCATTTT; CDR3 protein: CASRKGTGGLYSNQPQHF
clone size: NA; V gene: TRBV9; D gene: TRBD1; J gene: TRBJ1-1; CDR3 DNA: TGTGCCAGCAGCCCACCCCCGGGACAGGGTGCAGCTTTCTTT; CDR3 protein: CASSPPPGQGAAFF
clone size: NA; V gene: TRBV7-2; D gene: NA; J gene: TRBJ2-4; CDR3 DNA: TGTGCCAGCAGCAGGGACATGTTTGTCCAGATTCAGTACTTC; CDR3 protein: CASSRDMFVQIQYF
clone size: NA; V gene: TRBV7-2; D gene: NA; J gene: TRBJ2-7; CDR3 DNA: TGTGCCAGCAGCTTTAGGAGTGAGACCTACGAGCAGTACTTC; CDR3 protein: CASSFRSETYEQYF
clone size: NA; V gene: TRBV19; D gene: TRBD1; J gene: TRBJ2-7; CDR3 DNA: TGTGCCAGTAGAGGACAGGGAGGAACCTACGAGCAGTACTTC; CDR3 protein: CASRGQGGTYEQYF
clone size: once; V gene: TRBV7-3; D gene: NA; J gene: TRBJ2-7; CDR3 DNA: TGTGCCAGCAGCTCCCTTGCGGGGCGCGAGCAGTACTTC; CDR3 protein: CASSSLAGREQYF
clone size: NA; V gene: TRBV10-3; D gene: NA; J gene: TRBJ2-3; CDR3 DNA: TGTGCCACTCAGAGGGATGGTTCAGATACGCAGTATTTT; CDR3 protein: CATQRDGSDTQYF
clone size: NA; V gene: TRBV9; D gene: TRBD2; J gene: TRBJ2-7; CDR3 DNA: TGTGCCAGCAGCCTCACCGGGACTAGCGGCAGTATTGGGCAGTACTTC; CDR3 protein: CASSLTGTSGSIGQYF
clone size: NA; V gene: TRBV4-3; D gene: NA; J gene: TRBJ1-1; CDR3 DNA: TGCGCCAGCAGCCAAGGGCTCGCGCAGGTGAACACTGAAGCTTTCTTT; CDR3 protein: CASSQGLAQVNTEAFF
clone size: NA; V gene: TRBV5-1; D gene: TRBD1; J gene: TRBJ2-7; CDR3 DNA: TGCGCCAGCAGCACGGGACAGGGGCCCTACGAGCAGTACTTC; CDR3 protein: CASSTGQGPYEQYF
clone size: once; V gene: TRBV6-2/TRBV6-3; D gene: NA; J gene: TRBJ1-2; CDR3 DNA: TGTGCCAGCAGTTACGCGAAGCATGGCTACACCTTC; CDR3 protein: CASSYAKHGYTF
clone size: NA; V gene: TRBV18; D gene: TRBD1; J gene: TRBJ2-7; CDR3 DNA: TGTGCCAGCTCACCGGGGACAGGGGGCGTATACGAGCAGTACTTC; CDR3 protein: CASSPGTGGVYEQYF
clone size: once; V gene: TRBV9; D gene: NA; J gene: TRBJ2-5; CDR3 DNA: TGTGCCAGCAGCGTAGTTGGGGGCTTGGAGACCCAGTACTTC; CDR3 protein: CASSVVGGLETQYF
clone size: NA; V gene: TRBV7-6; D gene: TRBD1; J gene: TRBJ2-4; CDR3 DNA: TGTGCCAGCAGATTCCGGGACAGGGGCCAACAAGCCAAAAACATTCAGTACTTC; CDR3 protein: CASRFRDRGQQAKNIQYF
clone size: few; V gene: TRBV9; D gene: TRBD1; J gene: TRBJ2-7; CDR3 DNA: TGTGCCAGCAGCGTAGAGGGGGCAGTTACCTACGAGCAGTACTTC; CDR3 protein: CASSVEGAVTYEQYF
clone size: NA; V gene: TRBV11-3; D gene: TRBD1; J gene: TRBJ1-1; CDR3 DNA: TGTGCCAGCAGCTCCTCTTCGACAGGGCGGACTGAAGCTTTCTTT; CDR3 protein: CASSSSSTGRTEAFF
clone size: NA; V gene: TRBV2; D gene: TRBD2; J gene: TRBJ2-5; CDR3 DNA: TGTGCCAGCGGATGGGGACTAGCCAGGGAGACCCAGTACTTC; CDR3 protein: CASGWGLARETQYF
clone size: NA; V gene: TRBV28; D gene: TRBD2; J gene: TRBJ2-2; CDR3 DNA: TGTGCCAGCAGGCTGCGTCCAGCGGGGTTCACCGGGGAGCTGTTTTTT; CDR3 protein: CASRLRPAGFTGELFF
clone size: NA; V gene: TRBV11-2; D gene: TRBD2; J gene: TRBJ2-7; CDR3 DNA: TGTGCCAGCAGCCCCCCTCGGAAGCGGGAGGGCTCCTACGAGCAGTACTTC; CDR3 protein: CASSPPRKREGSYEQYF
clone size: NA; V gene: TRBV6-4; D gene: NA; J gene: TRBJ1-6; CDR3 DNA: TGTGCCAGCAGTTCTCAGGGAGGAGATTCACCCCTCCACTTT; CDR3 protein: CASSSQGGDSPLHF
clone size: NA; V gene: TRBV7-7; D gene: TRBD2; J gene: TRBJ2-1; CDR3 DNA: TGTGCCAGCAGCTTACTAGCGGGAGTCAAGAATGAGCAGTTCTTC; CDR3 protein: CASSLLAGVKNEQFF
clone size: NA; V gene: TRBV7-9; D gene: NA; J gene: TRBJ2-7; CDR3 DNA: TGTGCCAGCAGCCCCGGAGGGGATCTCTACGAGCAGTACTTC; CDR3 protein: CASSPGGDLYEQYF
clone size: NA; V gene: TRBV7-3; D gene: NA; J gene: TRBJ2-3; CDR3 DNA: TGTGCCAGCAGCTTAGGAGAGCGAGATACGCAGTATTTT; CDR3 protein: CASSLGERDTQYF
clone size: few; V gene: TRBV19; D gene: NA; J gene: TRBJ1-2; CDR3 DNA: TGTGCCAGTAGTTTCTGGACAGAAGACTACTATGGCTACACCTTC; CDR3 protein: CASSFWTEDYYGYTF